Following are 8 T cell receptor beta chains from one sample sequenced in a study of blood T cell repertoires in COVID-19. The assay was immunoSEQ multiplex PCR, and TCRdb's table has in-frame clones only and misses some. The table has under 80,000 clones, 85% to 90% seen once; the top ten hold approximately 6.3%. Sequencing was performed on peripheral blood. The receptors here all came from a woman older than 75 with active COVID-19.

The rearrangement joins TRBV7-6 to TRBJ2-1; 9 nucleotides match TRBD2. V trimming: 1 base; J trimming: 8 bases; junction bases outside the gene matches: 9. Germline CDR1 and CDR2: SGHVS and FNYEAQ. The CDR3 spans 16 residues. CDR3 bases: TGTGCCAGCAGCTTAGTCAATGCGGGAGGGGGAGATGAGCAGTTCTTC. Protein: CASSLVNAGGGDEQFF. Combining the CDR3 with reference TRBV7-6 and TRBJ2-1 gives the whole variable domain GAGVSQSPRYKVTKRGQDVALRCDPISGHVSLYWYRQALGQGPEFLTYFNYEAQQDKSGLPNDRFSAERPEGSISTLTIQRTEQRDSAMYRCASSLVNAGGGDEQFFGPGTRLTVL.

V and J are TRBV27 and TRBJ1-2; 8 nucleotides agree with TRBD1. The CDR3 extends over 12 amino acids. The ends lost 6 bases at V and 4 bases at J; junction bases unmatched: 1. Looked up from germline, CDR1 is MNHEY and CDR2 is SMNVEV (reference sequence). The CDR3 region is CASSDRGYGYTF. CDR3 bases: TGTGCCAGCAGCGACAGGGGCTATGGCTACACCTTC.

The chain is built from TRBV5-6 and TRBJ2-1; tentative D call: TRBD2 (7 bases). Germline V gene data show CDR1 as SGHDT and CDR2 as YYEEEE. The CDR3 is 14 residues long. V was pared by 3 bases and J by 4 bases, with 11 bases between. Here the CDR3 DNA reads TGTGCCAGCAGCTACGCGGGGGCTTACAATGAGCAGTTCTTC. Translated: CASSYAGAYNEQFF.

This rearrangement joins TRBV4-1 to TRBJ1-3; 8 bases fit TRBD1. CDR1 and CDR2 (germline): MGHRA, YSYEKL. The junction had 5 bases not matched to a gene; V was cut back by 2 bases and J by 2 bases. The CDR3 length is 16 residues. The DNA for the CDR3 is TGCGCCAGCAGCCAAAGCATGACAGGGGCTGGAAACACCATATATTTT. It codes for CASSQSMTGAGNTIYF.

This clone was counted once. V usage is TRBV7-8 and J usage is TRBJ2-6; no clear D gene. V was clipped by 2 bases and J by 2 bases, with 7 bases between them. Germline lookup yields CDR1 SGHVS and CDR2 FQNEAQ. This CDR3 spans 15 amino acids. The CDR3 is CASSLRVTGANVLTF. The CDR3 DNA follows: TGTGCCAGCAGCTTACGGGTAACTGGGGCCAACGTCCTGACTTTC.

The chain uses TRBV2 and TRBJ2-5, with 8 positions matching TRBD1. Germline V gives CDR1 SNHLY, CDR2 FYNNEI. Trimming at V came to 5 bases and at J to 0 bases, leaving 2 bases not matched to a gene. The CDR3 covers 14 residues. Here the CDR3 DNA reads TGTGCCAGCAGTACAGGGGGGCACCAAGAGACCCAGTACTTC. Residues: CASSTGGHQETQYF. The variable domain in full, with the rest retrieved from reference TRBV2 and TRBJ2-5, is EPEVTQTPSHQVTQMGQEVILRCVPISNHLYFYWYRQILGQKVEFLVSFYNNEISEKSEIFDDQFSVERPDGSNFTLKIRSTKLEDSAMYFCASSTGGHQETQYFGPGTRLLVL.

The chain is built from TRBV5-4 and TRBJ2-1, with 10 bases that match TRBD2. Germline assignment: CDR1 SGHNT and CDR2 YYREEE (reference sequence). J was trimmed by 7 bases and V by 0 bases; bases with no gene match: 7. The CDR3 totals 16 residues. CDR3: CASSLARTSGVNEQFF. Here the CDR3 DNA reads TGTGCCAGCAGCTTGGCCAGGACTAGCGGAGTAAATGAGCAGTTCTTC.

The chain employs TRBV6-4 and TRBJ2-5; D may be TRBD2 (6 bases). The ends were cut back, 0 bases at V and 9 bases at J, with 17 bases in the middle. The V gene's germline CDR1 is MRHNA and CDR2 SNTAGT. CDR3 length: 15 residues. This CDR3 reads CASSDSTRGFNAQYF. CDR3 coding DNA: TGTGCCAGCAGTGACTCTACACGGGGGTTTAACGCCCAGTACTTC.